The clone carrying this T cell receptor (beta chain) was seen just once. This sample stems from a study of T-cell memory formation after mild COVID-19. TCRdb fed the 5' RACE reads into MiXCR, producing one record per CDR3 protein. The sample holds about 560,000 distinct CDR3 sequences, roughly a fifth seen once. Trimming stripped 7 bases from V and 10 bases from J, with 22 bases between. Germline V gene lookup returns CDR1 LNHDA and CDR2 SQIVND (reference sequence). The CDR3 length is 15 residues. Sequences were obtained from PBMCs or a T cell subset sorted from them (not recorded which). This sequence joins TRBV19 and TRBJ2-2, with D possibly TRBD2 on 5 matching bases. This TCR came from an adult woman who had mild COVID-19 (a few samples of this study predate the infection). Cell type and time point are not known. The CDR3 DNA follows: TGTGCCAGTAAGGCTGTGAAGGCGGGTGGGTTGGAGCTGTTTTTT. Translation: CASKAVKAGGLELFF.